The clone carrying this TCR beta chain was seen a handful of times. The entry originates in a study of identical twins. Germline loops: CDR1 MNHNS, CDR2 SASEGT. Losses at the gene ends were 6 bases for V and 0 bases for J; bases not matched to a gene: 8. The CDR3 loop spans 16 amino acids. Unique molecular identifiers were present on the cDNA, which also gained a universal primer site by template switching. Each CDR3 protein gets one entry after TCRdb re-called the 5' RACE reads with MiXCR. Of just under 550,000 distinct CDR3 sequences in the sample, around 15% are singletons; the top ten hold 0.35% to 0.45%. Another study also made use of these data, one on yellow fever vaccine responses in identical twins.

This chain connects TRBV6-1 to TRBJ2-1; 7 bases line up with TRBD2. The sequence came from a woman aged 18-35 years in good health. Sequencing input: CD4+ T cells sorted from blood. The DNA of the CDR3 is TGTGCCAGCAGCCAAACTAGCGCCCGCTCCTACAATGAGCAGTTCTTC. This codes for CASSQTSARSYNEQFF.